These T cell receptor beta chains were read from a single sample in a study of blood T cells in healthy people across ages. A single record per CDR3 protein comes from TCRdb applying MiXCR to the 5' RACE reads. Here the sample spans approximately 1,700,000 distinct CDR3 sequences, approximately 39% being singletons. Sequences were obtained from blood. The origin of the receptors is a human donor in good health. Both conserved end residues are part of each CDR3. D genes are given only for firm matches. Expanded clones are given a class, and other clones once, few, many or no size at all.

clone_size: NA; d_call: NA; v_call: TRBV11-2; j_call: TRBJ1-6; cdr3_nt: TGTGCCAGCAGTCACGACAGAAGGTTTGCACCCCTCCACTTT; cdr3_aa: CASSHDRRFAPLHF
clone_size: NA; d_call: NA; v_call: TRBV5-1; j_call: TRBJ2-1; cdr3_nt: TGCGCCAGCAACGTGGACGGCTTCAATGAGCAGTTCTTC; cdr3_aa: CASNVDGFNEQFF
clone_size: few; d_call: TRBD1; v_call: TRBV14; j_call: TRBJ2-6; cdr3_nt: TGTGCCAGCAGCCGAATCGTCTACAGGGGGCCCCTGGGTGGGGCCAACGTCCTGACTTTC; cdr3_aa: CASSRIVYRGPLGGANVLTF
clone_size: NA; d_call: TRBD1; v_call: TRBV5-1; j_call: TRBJ2-1; cdr3_nt: TGCGCCAGCAGCTTGGAGCCGCAGCAGTTGGACAGGGTCGGGTACAATGAGCAGTTCTTC; cdr3_aa: CASSLEPQQLDRVGYNEQFF
clone_size: NA; d_call: NA; v_call: TRBV7-9; j_call: TRBJ2-7; cdr3_nt: TGTGCCAGCAGCCTGACCTTCTCAGGAAGAGCCTACGAGCAGTACTTC; cdr3_aa: CASSLTFSGRAYEQYF
clone_size: NA; d_call: TRBD2; v_call: TRBV7-2; j_call: TRBJ2-5; cdr3_nt: TGTGCCAGCAGCCTCAGCGCGGTGCGGGGGGCCCAAGAGACCCAGTACTTC; cdr3_aa: CASSLSAVRGAQETQYF
clone_size: NA; d_call: NA; v_call: TRBV25-1; j_call: TRBJ1-1; cdr3_nt: TGTGCCAGCAGTGAATCGGACGGGGGCTGGAGGAACACTGAAGCTTTCTTT; cdr3_aa: CASSESDGGWRNTEAFF
clone_size: once; d_call: NA; v_call: TRBV12-3/TRBV12-4; j_call: TRBJ2-1; cdr3_nt: TGTGCCAGCAGCCCCCAAGACACGGGTATTTACAATGAGCAGTTCTTC; cdr3_aa: CASSPQDTGIYNEQFF
clone_size: few; d_call: TRBD1; v_call: TRBV12-3/TRBV12-4; j_call: TRBJ2-7; cdr3_nt: TGTGCCAGCAGCAAGGGACAGGGGAGCTCCTACGAGCAGTACTTC; cdr3_aa: CASSKGQGSSYEQYF
clone_size: NA; d_call: NA; v_call: TRBV20-1; j_call: TRBJ1-1; cdr3_nt: TGCAGTGCTAGAGTACAGGGTGACGCTTTCTTT; cdr3_aa: CSARVQGDAFF
clone_size: NA; d_call: TRBD2; v_call: TRBV5-6; j_call: TRBJ2-1; cdr3_nt: TGTGCCAGCAGCAGAATAGTAGCGGGGAATGAGCAGTTCTTC; cdr3_aa: CASSRIVAGNEQFF
clone_size: NA; d_call: TRBD2; v_call: TRBV7-2; j_call: TRBJ2-4; cdr3_nt: TGTGCCAGCAGCTTCGGGACCAGCGGGGGGGCTGGTGAGCAGTACTTC; cdr3_aa: CASSFGTSGGAGEQYF
clone_size: few; d_call: NA; v_call: TRBV5-1; j_call: TRBJ1-2; cdr3_nt: TGCGCCAGCAGCATTCCCGGACGGGCGGGCGGCTACACCTTC; cdr3_aa: CASSIPGRAGGYTF
clone_size: NA; d_call: NA; v_call: TRBV2; j_call: TRBJ2-7; cdr3_nt: TGTGCCAGCATGTTCGGGGGCTCCTACGAGCAGTACTTC; cdr3_aa: CASMFGGSYEQYF
clone_size: NA; d_call: TRBD2; v_call: TRBV7-3; j_call: TRBJ2-1; cdr3_nt: TGTGCCAGCAGCTTAAACCTAGCGGGGGGGGATGAGCAGTTCTTC; cdr3_aa: CASSLNLAGGDEQFF
clone_size: NA; d_call: TRBD1; v_call: TRBV5-5; j_call: TRBJ2-5; cdr3_nt: TGTGCCAGCAGCTTGGCCGTGACAGGGTTCCGAGAGCCCCAGTACTTC; cdr3_aa: CASSLAVTGFREPQYF
clone_size: few; d_call: TRBD1; v_call: TRBV4-3; j_call: TRBJ2-7; cdr3_nt: TGCGCCAGCAGCCATTCCGACAGGGGACAGATCTACGAGCAGTACTTC; cdr3_aa: CASSHSDRGQIYEQYF
clone_size: NA; d_call: TRBD2; v_call: TRBV4-2; j_call: TRBJ2-7; cdr3_nt: TGTGCCAGCAGCCTCCAGGTGGGAGGGAGCAACGAGCAGTACTTC; cdr3_aa: CASSLQVGGSNEQYF
clone_size: few; d_call: NA; v_call: TRBV29-1; j_call: TRBJ1-1; cdr3_nt: TGCAGCGTTCTTCTATTCAGCGGGACTGAAGCTTTCTTT; cdr3_aa: CSVLLFSGTEAFF
clone_size: few; d_call: TRBD1; v_call: TRBV7-8; j_call: TRBJ2-5; cdr3_nt: TGTGCCAGCAGCCAACGACAGGGGCAACCCAAAGAGACCCAGTACTTC; cdr3_aa: CASSQRQGQPKETQYF
clone_size: NA; d_call: TRBD1; v_call: TRBV13; j_call: TRBJ1-2; cdr3_nt: TGTGCCAGCAGCTCGGACAGGGCCTACTATGGCTACACCTTC; cdr3_aa: CASSSDRAYYGYTF
clone_size: few; d_call: TRBD2; v_call: TRBV5-1; j_call: TRBJ2-3; cdr3_nt: TGCGCCAGCAGCTCAGGTGGCGGGGGGAGCACAGATACGCAGTATTTT; cdr3_aa: CASSSGGGGSTDTQYF
clone_size: few; d_call: NA; v_call: TRBV20-1; j_call: TRBJ1-2; cdr3_nt: TGCAGTGCTAGAGGCTGGGGGGGCGTCGGCTATGGCTACACCTTC; cdr3_aa: CSARGWGGVGYGYTF
clone_size: few; d_call: NA; v_call: TRBV11-1; j_call: TRBJ2-1; cdr3_nt: TGTGCCAGCAGCCCAGGACAGCCCTACAATGAGCAGTTCTTC; cdr3_aa: CASSPGQPYNEQFF
clone_size: NA; d_call: TRBD2; v_call: TRBV2; j_call: TRBJ2-5; cdr3_nt: TGTGGCAGCAAACGAATAAGGACTAGCGGGCGAGAGACCCAGTACTTC; cdr3_aa: CGSKRIRTSGRETQYF
clone_size: NA; d_call: TRBD1; v_call: TRBV12-3/TRBV12-4; j_call: TRBJ1-2; cdr3_nt: TGTGCCAGCAGTTTTACGGACAGGGACTATGGCTACACCTTC; cdr3_aa: CASSFTDRDYGYTF
clone_size: NA; d_call: NA; v_call: TRBV7-3; j_call: TRBJ2-1; cdr3_nt: TGTGCCAGCAGCTTAAAAGGTCTCGGCCCGATATACAATGAGCAGTTCTTC; cdr3_aa: CASSLKGLGPIYNEQFF
clone_size: few; d_call: NA; v_call: TRBV12-3/TRBV12-4; j_call: TRBJ2-7; cdr3_nt: TGTGCCAGCAGTTTAAAGGTGGAGGTCTACGAGCAGTACTTC; cdr3_aa: CASSLKVEVYEQYF
clone_size: NA; d_call: TRBD1; v_call: TRBV28; j_call: TRBJ2-2; cdr3_nt: TGTGCCGGCAGTTTAAGTCCGACAGGGTTACTGACCGGGGAGCTGTTTTTT; cdr3_aa: CAGSLSPTGLLTGELFF
clone_size: NA; d_call: NA; v_call: TRBV27; j_call: TRBJ1-1; cdr3_nt: TGTGCCAGCAGTTTCCCTCAGAGAGGGTTTGAACCTGAAGCTTTCTTT; cdr3_aa: CASSFPQRGFEPEAFF
clone_size: NA; d_call: NA; v_call: TRBV27; j_call: TRBJ2-3; cdr3_nt: TGTGCCGGCGCCCCCCGGGGAGATACGCAGTATTTT; cdr3_aa: CAGAPRGDTQYF
clone_size: NA; d_call: NA; v_call: TRBV7-2; j_call: TRBJ1-1; cdr3_nt: TGTGCCAGCAGCCAAGTGGGTAGGGACACTGAAGCTTTCTTT; cdr3_aa: CASSQVGRDTEAFF
clone_size: NA; d_call: NA; v_call: TRBV6-2/TRBV6-3; j_call: TRBJ1-2; cdr3_nt: TGTGCCAGCAAGGCGACCCTCTATGGCTACACCTTC; cdr3_aa: CASKATLYGYTF
clone_size: few; d_call: TRBD1; v_call: TRBV15; j_call: TRBJ2-1; cdr3_nt: TGTGCCACCAGCAGAGAGAGGGGGCGTTTGAATGAGCAGTTCTTC; cdr3_aa: CATSRERGRLNEQFF
clone_size: NA; d_call: NA; v_call: TRBV4-2; j_call: TRBJ1-1; cdr3_nt: TGTGCCAGCAGCCAAGTAGAAGGGAAGAATGAAGCTTTCTTT; cdr3_aa: CASSQVEGKNEAFF
clone_size: NA; d_call: TRBD1; v_call: TRBV10-3; j_call: TRBJ1-2; cdr3_nt: TGTGCCATCAGGCCGGACAGGGACGCCTATGGCTACACCTTC; cdr3_aa: CAIRPDRDAYGYTF
clone_size: NA; d_call: NA; v_call: TRBV4-1; j_call: TRBJ2-3; cdr3_nt: TGCGCCAGCAGCCAAGATTTTGGACTCCCCGCGGCAGATACGCAGTATTTT; cdr3_aa: CASSQDFGLPAADTQYF
clone_size: NA; d_call: TRBD1; v_call: TRBV12-3/TRBV12-4; j_call: TRBJ1-1; cdr3_nt: TGTGCCAGCAGTCCAGGGACAGGGGGCCCCGGGTCTGAAGCTTTCTTT; cdr3_aa: CASSPGTGGPGSEAFF
clone_size: few; d_call: NA; v_call: TRBV5-1; j_call: TRBJ1-3; cdr3_nt: TGCGCCAGCAGCTTGAATCCGGGTATCTCTGGAAACACCATATATTTT; cdr3_aa: CASSLNPGISGNTIYF
clone_size: NA; d_call: TRBD1; v_call: TRBV29-1; j_call: TRBJ1-2; cdr3_nt: TGCAGCTTACGACAGGGAGACTATGGCTACACCTTC; cdr3_aa: CSLRQGDYGYTF
clone_size: NA; d_call: NA; v_call: TRBV20-1; j_call: TRBJ1-5; cdr3_nt: TGCAGTGCTACCCAGGGAGACAATCAGCCCCAGCATTTT; cdr3_aa: CSATQGDNQPQHF
clone_size: NA; d_call: TRBD1; v_call: TRBV12-3/TRBV12-4; j_call: TRBJ1-2; cdr3_nt: TGTGCCAGCAATAAAGGGACAGAGGATAGCTACACCTTC; cdr3_aa: CASNKGTEDSYTF
clone_size: few; d_call: NA; v_call: TRBV5-6; j_call: TRBJ2-1; cdr3_nt: TGTGCCAGCAGCTTGGCCCTAGCGAACTATGAGCAGTTCTTC; cdr3_aa: CASSLALANYEQFF